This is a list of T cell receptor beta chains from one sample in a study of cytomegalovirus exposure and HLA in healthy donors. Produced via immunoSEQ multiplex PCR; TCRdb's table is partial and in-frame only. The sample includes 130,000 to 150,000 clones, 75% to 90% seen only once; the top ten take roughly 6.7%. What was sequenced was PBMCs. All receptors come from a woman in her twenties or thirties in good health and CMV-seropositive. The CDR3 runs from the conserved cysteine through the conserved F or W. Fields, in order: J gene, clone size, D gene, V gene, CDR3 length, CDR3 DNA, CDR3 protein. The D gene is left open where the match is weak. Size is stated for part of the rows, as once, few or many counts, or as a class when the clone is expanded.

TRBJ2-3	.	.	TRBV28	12	TGTGCCAGCAGTTCAGACTCAGTCCGGCAGTATTTT	CASSSDSVRQYF
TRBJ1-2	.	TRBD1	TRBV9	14	TGTGCCAGCGGACCGGGACAGGGGGCTATTGGCTACACCTTC	CASGPGQGAIGYTF
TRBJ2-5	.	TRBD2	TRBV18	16	TGTGCCAGCTCACGGTCGCGGGAGGGCCTTCAAGAGACCCAGTACTTC	CASSRSREGLQETQYF
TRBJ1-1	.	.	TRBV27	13	TGTGCCAGCAGTCCGACTCGGAACACTGAAGCTTTCTTT	CASSPTRNTEAFF
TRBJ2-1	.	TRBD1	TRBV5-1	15	TGCGCCAGCAGCATCACAGGGGGCCCCTACAATGAGCAGTTCTTC	CASSITGGPYNEQFF
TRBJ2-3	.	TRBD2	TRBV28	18	TGTGCCAGCAGTTTATTGGCTAGCGGGGGGGGGAGCACAGATACGCAGTATTTT	CASSLLASGGGSTDTQYF
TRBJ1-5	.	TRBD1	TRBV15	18	TGTGCCACCAGCAGAGATCACCGGGACAGGGGACTTGGTCAGCCCCAGCATTTT	CATSRDHRDRGLGQPQHF
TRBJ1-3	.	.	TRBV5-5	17	TGTGCCAGCAGCCCAACCCCGGGGTTATACTCTGGAAACACCATATATTTT	CASSPTPGLYSGNTIYF
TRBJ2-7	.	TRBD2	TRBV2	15	TGTGCCAGCAGTGAATCGGGCGGGGGCTCCTACGAGCAGTACTTC	CASSESGGGSYEQYF
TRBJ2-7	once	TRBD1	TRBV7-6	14	TGTGCCAGCAGCCAGGGGACAGGGCCCTACGAGCAGTACTTC	CASSQGTGPYEQYF
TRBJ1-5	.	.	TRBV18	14	TGTGCCAGCTCTCTCCGAGGGGGAGATCAGCCCCAGCATTTT	CASSLRGGDQPQHF
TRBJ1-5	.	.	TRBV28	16	TGTGCCAGCAGGACGGGGTCGGGGATTAGCAATCAGCCCCAGCATTTT	CASRTGSGISNQPQHF
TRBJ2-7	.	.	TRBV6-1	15	TGTGCCAGCAGCACTGTAACTACCCTCCAATACGAGCAGTACTTC	CASSTVTTLQYEQYF
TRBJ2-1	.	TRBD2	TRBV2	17	TGTGCCAGCAGCCGACGACTAGCGGGAGCGGTAGACAATGAGCAGTTCTTC	CASSRRLAGAVDNEQFF
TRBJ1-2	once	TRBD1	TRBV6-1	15	TGTGCCAGCATCAGACAGGGGGCCTTCAACTATGGCTACACCTTC	CASIRQGAFNYGYTF
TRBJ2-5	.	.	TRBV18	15	TGTGCCAGCTCACATACCGGGCCCCAGCGGGAGACCCAGTACTTC	CASSHTGPQRETQYF
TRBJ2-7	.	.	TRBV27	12	TGTGCCAGCAGCCCCGGCGGGTACGAGCAGTACTTC	CASSPGGYEQYF
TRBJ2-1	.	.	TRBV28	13	TGTGCCAGCACGCCAGTAAAGAGGGATGAGCAGTTCTTC	CASTPVKRDEQFF
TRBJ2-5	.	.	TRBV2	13	TGTGCCAGCACCAGCAGACTCCAAGAGACCCAGTACTTC	CASTSRLQETQYF
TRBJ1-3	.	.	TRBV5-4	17	TGTGCCAGCAGCTCCCCGGGCGGGGCAGGCTCTGGAAACACCATATATTTT	CASSSPGGAGSGNTIYF
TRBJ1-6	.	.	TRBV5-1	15	TGCGCCAGCAGCTTGGTTTCGGACATGGGTTCACCCCTCCACTTT	CASSLVSDMGSPLHF
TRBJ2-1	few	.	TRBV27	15	TGTGCCAGCAGTTTCGTTCAGGGAACGATCAATGAGCAGTTCTTC	CASSFVQGTINEQFF
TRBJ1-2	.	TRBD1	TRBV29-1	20	TGCAGCGTTGAAGTCCTCGGGGGGGAGTGGACAGGCCTCTCCAACTATGGCTACACCTTC	CSVEVLGGEWTGLSNYGYTF
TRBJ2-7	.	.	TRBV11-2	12	TGTGCCAGCAGCTTAGATCGGTACGAGCAGTACTTC	CASSLDRYEQYF
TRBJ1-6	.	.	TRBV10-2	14	TGCGCCAGCAGTGAGTCAAGGGTAGCGGCACCCCTCCACTTT	CASSESRVAAPLHF
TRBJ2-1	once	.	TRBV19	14	TGTGCCAGTAGTGACTCTCTCTCCTACAATGAGCAGTTCTTC	CASSDSLSYNEQFF
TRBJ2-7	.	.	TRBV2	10	TGTGCCAGCAGGTCATCCGAGCAGTACTTC	CASRSSEQYF
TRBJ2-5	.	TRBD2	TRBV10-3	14	TGTGCCATCAGCCGGGGGGGACTAGGGGAGACCCAGTACTTC	CAISRGGLGETQYF
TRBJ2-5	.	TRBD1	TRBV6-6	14	TGTGCCAGCAGTTGGGACAGGAGGCAAGAGACCCAGTACTTC	CASSWDRRQETQYF
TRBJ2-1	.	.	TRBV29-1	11	TGCAGCGCGAACCCGGGGGTCGAGCAGTTCTTC	CSANPGVEQFF
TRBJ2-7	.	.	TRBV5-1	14	TGCGCCAGCAGCTTGGGAGGCGGGACGGGCGAGCAGTACTTC	CASSLGGGTGEQYF
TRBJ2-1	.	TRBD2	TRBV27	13	TGTGCCAGCAGTTTATCGGGACTAAACGAGCAGTTCTTC	CASSLSGLNEQFF
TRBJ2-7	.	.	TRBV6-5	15	TGTGCCAGCAGACAAAGGGAGGTAAGCTCCTACGAGCAGTACTTC	CASRQREVSSYEQYF
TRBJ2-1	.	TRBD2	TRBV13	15	TGTGCCAGCAGTACCGGGACTAGCGGGACCGATGAGCAGTTCTTC	CASSTGTSGTDEQFF
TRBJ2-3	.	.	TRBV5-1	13	TGCGCCAGCAGCTCCTTTACTACAGATACGCAGTATTTT	CASSSFTTDTQYF
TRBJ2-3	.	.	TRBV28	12	TGTGCCAGCAGTTTGGGAGTGGATACGCAGTATTTT	CASSLGVDTQYF
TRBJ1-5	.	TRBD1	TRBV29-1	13	TGCAGCGTTTCGACAGGGTCGGATCAGCCCCAGCATTTT	CSVSTGSDQPQHF
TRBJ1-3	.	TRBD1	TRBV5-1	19	TGCGCCAGCAGCTTCAGTCCATGGACAGGGGGAGAATCTGGAAACACCATATATTTT	CASSFSPWTGGESGNTIYF
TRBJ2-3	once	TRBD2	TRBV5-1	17	TGCGCCAGCAGCTTCCCCCGGGCTAGCGGGGGGGCCGATACGCAGTATTTT	CASSFPRASGGADTQYF
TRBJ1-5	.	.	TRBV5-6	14	TGTGCCAGCAGCTTTGGCAGGTTGGATCAGCCCCAGCATTTT	CASSFGRLDQPQHF
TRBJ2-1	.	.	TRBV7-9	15	TGTGCCAGCAGCCCTAGGTGGGTTTCCTACAATGAGCAGTTCTTC	CASSPRWVSYNEQFF
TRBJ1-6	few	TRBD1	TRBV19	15	TGTGCCAGTAGTCCCCAAGACAGGGCCAATTCACCCCTCCACTTT	CASSPQDRANSPLHF
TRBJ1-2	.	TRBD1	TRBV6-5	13	TGTGCCAGCAGTACATGGGACAGTAGGGGCTACACCTTC	CASSTWDSRGYTF
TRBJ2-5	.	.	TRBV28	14	TGTGCCAGCAGTTTAAAGCAGGGACAAGAGACCCAGTACTTC	CASSLKQGQETQYF
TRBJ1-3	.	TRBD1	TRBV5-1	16	TGCGCCAGCAGCTTACCAGGGGGCCCTCCTGGAAACACCATATATTTT	CASSLPGGPPGNTIYF
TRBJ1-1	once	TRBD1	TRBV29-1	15	TGCAGCGTTGAAGCGGACAGGGGGCAGGACACTGAAGCTTTCTTT	CSVEADRGQDTEAFF
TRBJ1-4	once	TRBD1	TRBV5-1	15	TGCGCCAGCAGCAGGGGGACAGGGGTGGAAAAAAAACTGTTTTTT	CASSRGTGVEKKLFF
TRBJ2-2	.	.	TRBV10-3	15	TGTGCCATCAGTGAGGGGGAGGTCCACACCGGGGAGCTGTTTTTT	CAISEGEVHTGELFF
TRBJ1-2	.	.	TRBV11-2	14	TGTGCCAGCAGCTTACACGCAGGGATGGATGGCTACACCTTC	CASSLHAGMDGYTF
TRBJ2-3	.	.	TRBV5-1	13	TGCGCCAGCAGCTTGCACGCGGCAGATACGCAGTATTTT	CASSLHAADTQYF
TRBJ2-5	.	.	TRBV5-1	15	TGCGCCAGCAGCTTGAGTGGTCGGGGTCAAGAGACCCAGTACTTC	CASSLSGRGQETQYF
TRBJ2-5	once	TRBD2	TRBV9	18	TGTGCCAGCAGCGTAAGAGGAGCGGGAGGGCCCGGGCAAGAGACCCAGTACTTC	CASSVRGAGGPGQETQYF
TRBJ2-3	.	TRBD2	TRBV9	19	TGTGCCAGCAGCGTGTCTGGGCTAGCGGTCCCAAGTGGCACAGATACGCAGTATTTT	CASSVSGLAVPSGTDTQYF
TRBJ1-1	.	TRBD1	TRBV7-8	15	TGTGCCAGCAGCTTAACGGGACAGGGCAGCACTGAAGCTTTCTTT	CASSLTGQGSTEAFF
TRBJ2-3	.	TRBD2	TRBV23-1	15	TGCGCCAGCATTCTGGGGGGGAGGGGCACAGATACGCAGTATTTT	CASILGGRGTDTQYF
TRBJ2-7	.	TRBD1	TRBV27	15	TGTGCCAGCAGTTCGACAGGGGCGATATGGTACGAGCAGTACTTC	CASSSTGAIWYEQYF
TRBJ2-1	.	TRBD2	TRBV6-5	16	TGTGCCAGCAGTTTCTGGCTAGCGGGAGATTACAATGAGCAGTTCTTC	CASSFWLAGDYNEQFF
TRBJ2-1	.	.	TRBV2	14	TGTGCCAGCAGGGGGCCTAGAGGTGGCAATGAGCAGTTCTTC	CASRGPRGGNEQFF
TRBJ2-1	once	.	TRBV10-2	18	TGCGCCAGCAGTGATCAAGGTGAGGCGGTCTACCTTTACAATGAGCAGTTCTTC	CASSDQGEAVYLYNEQFF
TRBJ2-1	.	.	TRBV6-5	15	TGTGCCAGCAGTTCTCCCTCGCGGGGCGACAATGAGCAGTTCTTC	CASSSPSRGDNEQFF